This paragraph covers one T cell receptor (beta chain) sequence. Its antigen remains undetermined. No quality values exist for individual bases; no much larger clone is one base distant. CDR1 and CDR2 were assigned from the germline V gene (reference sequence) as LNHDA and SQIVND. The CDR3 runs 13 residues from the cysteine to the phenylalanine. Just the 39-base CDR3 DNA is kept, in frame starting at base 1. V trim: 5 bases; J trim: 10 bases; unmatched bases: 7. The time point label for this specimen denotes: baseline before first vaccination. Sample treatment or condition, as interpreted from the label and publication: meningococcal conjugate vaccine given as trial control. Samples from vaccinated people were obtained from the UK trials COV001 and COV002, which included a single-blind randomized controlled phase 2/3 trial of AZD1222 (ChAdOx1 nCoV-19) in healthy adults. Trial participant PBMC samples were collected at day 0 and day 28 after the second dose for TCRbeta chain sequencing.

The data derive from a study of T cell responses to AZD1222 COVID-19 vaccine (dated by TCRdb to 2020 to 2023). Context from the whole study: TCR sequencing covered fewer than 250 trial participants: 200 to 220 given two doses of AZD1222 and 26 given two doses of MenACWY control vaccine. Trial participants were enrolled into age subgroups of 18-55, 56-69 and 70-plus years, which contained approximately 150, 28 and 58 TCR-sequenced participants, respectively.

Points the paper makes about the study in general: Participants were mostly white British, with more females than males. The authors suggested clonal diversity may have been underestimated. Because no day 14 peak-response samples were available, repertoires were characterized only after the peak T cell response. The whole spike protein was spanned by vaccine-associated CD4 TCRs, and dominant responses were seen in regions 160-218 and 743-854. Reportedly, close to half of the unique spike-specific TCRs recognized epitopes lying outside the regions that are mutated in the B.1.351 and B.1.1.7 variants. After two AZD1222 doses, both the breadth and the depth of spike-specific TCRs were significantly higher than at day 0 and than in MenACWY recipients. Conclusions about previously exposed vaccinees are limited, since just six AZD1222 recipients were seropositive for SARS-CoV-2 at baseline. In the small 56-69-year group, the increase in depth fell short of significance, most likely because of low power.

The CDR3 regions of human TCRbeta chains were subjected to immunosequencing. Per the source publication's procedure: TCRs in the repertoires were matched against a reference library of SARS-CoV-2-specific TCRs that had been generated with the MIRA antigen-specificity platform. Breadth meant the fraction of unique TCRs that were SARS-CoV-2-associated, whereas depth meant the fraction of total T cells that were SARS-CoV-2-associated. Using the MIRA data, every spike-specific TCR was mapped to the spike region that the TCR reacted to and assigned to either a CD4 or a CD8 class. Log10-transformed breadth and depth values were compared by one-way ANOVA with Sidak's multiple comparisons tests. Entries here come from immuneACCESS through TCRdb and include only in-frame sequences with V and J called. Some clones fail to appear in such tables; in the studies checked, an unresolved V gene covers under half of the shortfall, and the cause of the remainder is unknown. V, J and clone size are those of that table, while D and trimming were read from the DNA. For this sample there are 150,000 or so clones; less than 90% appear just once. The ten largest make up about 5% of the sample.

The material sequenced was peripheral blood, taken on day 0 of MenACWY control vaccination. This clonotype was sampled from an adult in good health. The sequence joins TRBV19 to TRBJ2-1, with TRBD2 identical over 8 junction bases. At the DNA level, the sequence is TGTGCCAGTAGTGGAGAACTAGCGGAAGAGCAGTTCTTC. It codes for CASSGELAEEQFF.